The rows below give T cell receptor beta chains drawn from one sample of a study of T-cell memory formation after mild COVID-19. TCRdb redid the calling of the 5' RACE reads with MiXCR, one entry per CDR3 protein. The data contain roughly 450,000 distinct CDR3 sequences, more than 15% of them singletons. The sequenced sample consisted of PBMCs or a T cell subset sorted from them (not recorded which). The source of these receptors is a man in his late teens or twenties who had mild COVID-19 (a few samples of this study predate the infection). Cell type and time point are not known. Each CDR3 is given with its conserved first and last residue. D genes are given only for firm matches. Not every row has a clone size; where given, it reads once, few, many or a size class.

TGCAGGGCGGGGAGTTCGGATGAAAAACTGTTTTTT,CRAGSSDEKLFF,NA,TRBJ1-4,NA,TRBV20-1
TGCGCCAGCAGCTTGGTCGTGGGGTGGGACACTGAAGCTTTCTTT,CASSLVVGWDTEAFF,NA,TRBJ1-1,NA,TRBV5-1
TGTGCCAGCAGCGACCGAGGGACAGGGGGTCCAGATACGCAGTATTTT,CASSDRGTGGPDTQYF,many,TRBJ2-3,NA,TRBV21-1
TGTGCCAGCAGTTTAATAGCGGGCCTCACAGATACGCAGTATTTT,CASSLIAGLTDTQYF,NA,TRBJ2-3,TRBD2,TRBV27
TGCAGTGCTAGATGGGAGAGCAATTACAATGAGCAGTTCTTC,CSARWESNYNEQFF,NA,TRBJ2-1,NA,TRBV20-1
TGTGCCATCAGTGACTTCGACAGGGGGTCTTCACCCCTCCACTTT,CAISDFDRGSSPLHF,NA,TRBJ1-6,TRBD1,TRBV10-3
TGCGCCAGCAGCAGCGCCGGGAGAGAGGGAGAGACCCAGTACTTC,CASSSAGREGETQYF,NA,TRBJ2-5,NA,TRBV5-1
TGTGCCAGCAGTGAGCAACCAGTTATCAATCAGCCCCAGCATTTT,CASSEQPVINQPQHF,NA,TRBJ1-5,NA,TRBV6-1
TGTGCCAGCAGTGATTCAGAAGCCTACGAGCAGTACTTC,CASSDSEAYEQYF,NA,TRBJ2-7,NA,TRBV2
TGTGCCAGCAACCTGGGACAGTACAACACTGAAGCTTTCTTT,CASNLGQYNTEAFF,NA,TRBJ1-1,TRBD1,TRBV7-2
TGTGCCAGCAGCGCGGGGCCGGACAGGGGGGAGACCCAGTACTTC,CASSAGPDRGETQYF,NA,TRBJ2-5,TRBD1,TRBV9
TGCAGTGGCCGGACAGGGTTCTATGGCTACACCTTC,CSGRTGFYGYTF,NA,TRBJ1-2,TRBD1,TRBV20-1
TGTGCCAGCAGCGTAGACCCACAGGGGCCTCGACCTGGCTACACCTTC,CASSVDPQGPRPGYTF,many,TRBJ1-2,TRBD1,TRBV9
TGTGCCAGTAGTTCCAGTGGTTCGCGCACTGAAGCTTTCTTT,CASSSSGSRTEAFF,NA,TRBJ1-1,NA,TRBV19
TGTGCCTGGAGTGTCTGGGACATGAACACTGAAGCTTTCTTT,CAWSVWDMNTEAFF,NA,TRBJ1-1,NA,TRBV30
TGCAGTGCTAAACAGGGCTCCTACAATGAGCAGTTCTTC,CSAKQGSYNEQFF,few,TRBJ2-1,NA,TRBV20-1
TGCGCCAGCAGCCAGCGGGCAGTTAGCAATCAGCCCCAGCATTTT,CASSQRAVSNQPQHF,many,TRBJ1-5,NA,TRBV4-1
TGTGCCAGCACCCATCGGGGACAGCTACAGCCCAAGCATTTT,CASTHRGQLQPKHF,NA,TRBJ1-5,TRBD1,TRBV28
TGTGCCAGCAGCGCCTCCGGGACAGCCACCTCTGGGGCCAACGTCCTGACTTTC,CASSASGTATSGANVLTF,NA,TRBJ2-6,TRBD1,TRBV9
TGTGCCAGCGGTCCAGCCGGGACCGGAGGCCAGCCCCAGCATTTT,CASGPAGTGGQPQHF,NA,TRBJ1-5,NA,TRBV6-2/TRBV6-3
TGCAGTGCTAAACCTCCGGGACGGTCCTACAATGAGCAGTTCTTC,CSAKPPGRSYNEQFF,few,TRBJ2-1,NA,TRBV20-1
TGTGCCAGCAGCTGGGGAGTGACCTACGAGCAGTACTTC,CASSWGVTYEQYF,NA,TRBJ2-7,NA,TRBV12-3/TRBV12-4
TGTGCCAGCAGCGTATCCGGGGGCGGTCAGCCCCAGCATTTT,CASSVSGGGQPQHF,few,TRBJ1-5,NA,TRBV9
TGCGCCAGCAGCACAACGACCCCGGATGAGCAGTTCTTC,CASSTTTPDEQFF,few,TRBJ2-1,NA,TRBV5-1
TGTGCCAGCAGTCTGACAGGGGACCATGGCTACACCTTC,CASSLTGDHGYTF,few,TRBJ1-2,TRBD1,TRBV27
TGCGCCAGCAGCCAAGATGGGGGTTCAGATACGCAGTATTTT,CASSQDGGSDTQYF,once,TRBJ2-3,NA,TRBV4-3
TGTGCCAGCAGCGCCCAGACAGGAGTGAACACTGAAGCTTTCTTT,CASSAQTGVNTEAFF,NA,TRBJ1-1,NA,TRBV7-6
TGCGCCAGCAGCTTGGCCTTTGTGGGTGGGGAGACCCAGTACTTC,CASSLAFVGGETQYF,few,TRBJ2-5,NA,TRBV5-1
TGTGCCAGCAGCTTAGGGGCGACCAGGGTGGGGGATGAGCAGTTCTTC,CASSLGATRVGDEQFF,NA,TRBJ2-1,NA,TRBV11-2
TGCGCCAGCAGCTTGGGCCTTAGGGGAACAGATACGCAGTATTTT,CASSLGLRGTDTQYF,few,TRBJ2-3,NA,TRBV5-1
TGCAGTGCTGTATATCCGGGACGGATGAACACTGAAGCTTTCTTT,CSAVYPGRMNTEAFF,NA,TRBJ1-1,NA,TRBV20-1
TGTGCCAGCAGCTTAGGACAGGCTGACACTGAAGCTTTCTTT,CASSLGQADTEAFF,many,TRBJ1-1,NA,TRBV7-9
TGTGCCAGCAGTAAGGGACAGGGAGTAGACGAGCAGTACTTC,CASSKGQGVDEQYF,few,TRBJ2-7,TRBD1,TRBV6-2/TRBV6-3
TGTGCCAGCCGCGACCCAGCGAGTGGGGCCGGGGAGCTGTTTTTT,CASRDPASGAGELFF,few,TRBJ2-2,NA,TRBV11-2
TGTGCCAGCAGCAAAGTCCGGGACAGGGGCCGCCGGGAGCAGTTCTTC,CASSKVRDRGRREQFF,NA,TRBJ2-1,NA,TRBV21-1
TGTGCCAGCAGCTTCCCAGGGGGCGCACAGTACTTC,CASSFPGGAQYF,few,TRBJ2-4,TRBD1,TRBV7-3
TGTGCCAGCAGCCTGGGGGGACAGGAAGCTCCCGAAGCTTTCTTT,CASSLGGQEAPEAFF,few,TRBJ1-1,TRBD1,TRBV5-6
TGTGCCAGCAGCACACGGACGGGGAACACTGAAGCTTTCTTT,CASSTRTGNTEAFF,few,TRBJ1-1,NA,TRBV7-2
TGCGCCAGCAGCCCGGACGCCTGGGCTAACACCGGGGAGCTGTTTTTT,CASSPDAWANTGELFF,NA,TRBJ2-2,NA,TRBV4-3
TGTGCCAGCAGTTTTATGGGGGCCGCTCAGCCCCAGCATTTT,CASSFMGAAQPQHF,NA,TRBJ1-5,NA,TRBV12-3/TRBV12-4
TGTGCCAGCAGCCAAGACGACAGGGCAAACTATGGCTACACCTTC,CASSQDDRANYGYTF,few,TRBJ1-2,TRBD1,TRBV4-2
TGCGCCAGCAGCTTGGCGATGGGGCAGGACTTCAGAGATACGCAGTATTTT,CASSLAMGQDFRDTQYF,few,TRBJ2-3,NA,TRBV5-1
TGTGCCAGCAGCGGGGACAGCTCCTACGAGCAGTACTTC,CASSGDSSYEQYF,NA,TRBJ2-7,TRBD1,TRBV5-4
TGCAGTGCTTTAATAGTCCCAGATACGCAGTATTTT,CSALIVPDTQYF,NA,TRBJ2-3,NA,TRBV20-1
TGTGCCAGCAGCTTCGCTCCGGGACTAGCGGGGTCGAGGTCAATGAATGAGCAGTTCTTC,CASSFAPGLAGSRSMNEQFF,NA,TRBJ2-1,TRBD2,TRBV7-9
TGCGCCAGCAGCCCCGGGGGGGAGAATGAGCAGTTCTTC,CASSPGGENEQFF,few,TRBJ2-1,TRBD2,TRBV5-1
TGTGCCAGCAGCTTGGCCTTCTCGGGGCGAAGGGATGGCTACACCTTC,CASSLAFSGRRDGYTF,NA,TRBJ1-2,NA,TRBV5-6
TGTGCCAGCAGCCCAAGGTGGGAGAACACTGAAGCTTTCTTT,CASSPRWENTEAFF,few,TRBJ1-1,NA,TRBV3-1
TGTGCCAGCATGTGGACGGTGAACACCGGGGAGCTGTTTTTT,CASMWTVNTGELFF,NA,TRBJ2-2,NA,TRBV7-3
TGTGCCACCAGTGACCGACGGAGCAATCAGCCCCAGCATTTT,CATSDRRSNQPQHF,NA,TRBJ1-5,NA,TRBV24-1
TGTGCCAGCAGTCCTAGCGGGGGGGCGGTCAATGAGCAGTTCTTC,CASSPSGGAVNEQFF,NA,TRBJ2-1,TRBD2,TRBV12-3/TRBV12-4
TGTGCCAGCTTTGAAGCACGGGGCGGGCGAGCTTTCTTT,CASFEARGGRAFF,few,TRBJ1-1,NA,TRBV12-3/TRBV12-4
TGTGCCAGCAGAGTGGACAGGGGGAGCAATCAGCCCCAGCATTTT,CASRVDRGSNQPQHF,NA,TRBJ1-5,TRBD1,TRBV2
TGTGCCAGCAGGCGGGGCGGCGGTGAGTATCAGCCCCAGCATTTT,CASRRGGGEYQPQHF,NA,TRBJ1-5,NA,TRBV6-5
TGCAGTGCTAGATCCGAACTAACAGATACGCAGTATTTT,CSARSELTDTQYF,NA,TRBJ2-3,NA,TRBV20-1
TGTGCCAGCAGCGAAGGACAGTTCCCCTACGAGCAGTACTTC,CASSEGQFPYEQYF,NA,TRBJ2-7,NA,TRBV9
TGTGCCAGCAGCTCCCGAGTAGCGGGGGGTTACAAAGAGACCCAGTACTTC,CASSSRVAGGYKETQYF,once,TRBJ2-5,TRBD2,TRBV7-9
TGTGCCAGCAGTGAATTCGAGGGATTTGAAGCTTTCTTT,CASSEFEGFEAFF,NA,TRBJ1-1,NA,TRBV6-1